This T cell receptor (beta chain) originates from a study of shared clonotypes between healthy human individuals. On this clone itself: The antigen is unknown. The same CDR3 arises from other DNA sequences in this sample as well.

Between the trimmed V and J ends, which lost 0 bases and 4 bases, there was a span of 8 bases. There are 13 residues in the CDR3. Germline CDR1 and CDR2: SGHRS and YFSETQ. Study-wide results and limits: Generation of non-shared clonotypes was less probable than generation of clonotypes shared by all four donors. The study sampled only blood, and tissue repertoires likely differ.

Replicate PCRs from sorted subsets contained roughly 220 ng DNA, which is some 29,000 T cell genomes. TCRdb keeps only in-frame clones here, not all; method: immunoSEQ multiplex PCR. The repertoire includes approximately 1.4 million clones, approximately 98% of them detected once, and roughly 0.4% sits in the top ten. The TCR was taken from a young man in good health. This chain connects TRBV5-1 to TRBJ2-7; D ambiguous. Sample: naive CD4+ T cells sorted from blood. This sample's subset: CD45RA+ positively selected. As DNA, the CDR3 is TGCGCCAGCAGCTTGGCCTTGGGATACGAGCAGTACTTC. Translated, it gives CASSLALGYEQYF.